The 8 T cell receptor beta chains presented below share a single source sample, sequenced in a study of blood T cell repertoires in COVID-19. The method was immunoSEQ multiplex PCR; TCRdb's version includes in-frame clones alone and lacks a portion of them. The table lists roughly 50,000 clones, approximately 86% of them singletons. Sequencing input: peripheral blood. Receptors originate from a woman older than 75 with acute or convalescent COVID-19.

This rearrangement joins TRBV27 to TRBJ2-7, with D perhaps matching TRBD1 (5 bases). Germline assignment: CDR1 MNHEY and CDR2 SMNVEV (reference sequence). This CDR3 region has 14 residues. V shed 4 bases and J shed 7 bases, with 17 bases lying between them. This CDR3 reads CASSSPNGHREQYF. The CDR3, as DNA: TGTGCCAGCAGTTCCCCTAACGGACATCGGGAGCAGTACTTC.

This CDR3 reads CASSEASNTEAFF. The CDR3 DNA reads as TGTGCCAGCAGTGAGGCATCAAACACTGAAGCTTTCTTT. The chain links TRBV6-4 to TRBJ1-1, with no clear D. Trimming left V 3 bases short and J 2 bases short, with 7 bases between. CDR3 length: 13 amino acids. Germline V gene data show CDR1 as MRHNA and CDR2 as SNTAGT.

This chain links TRBV21-1 with TRBJ1-2; the table assigns TRBD1, which was not confirmed against the DNA. TRBV21-1 is a recognized pseudogene. The CDR3 contains 12 residues. CDR3 amino acids: CASRQGLIGYTF. The CDR3 DNA follows: TGTGCCAGCAGGCAGGGGCTTATTGGCTACACCTTC.

J is TRBJ2-7 and V is TRBV2; 12 bases align to TRBD2. V shed 1 base, J shed 3 bases, and the junction held 1 base outside the gene matches. Germline CDR1 reads SNHLY; CDR2 reads FYNNEI. The CDR3 has 15 amino acids. CDR3 nucleotides: TGTGCCAGCAGTGAAGGGGGACTAGCGGGCTACGAGCAGTACTTC. As protein: CASSEGGLAGYEQYF.

This clone appeared once. A read error may account for a junction end that differs from germline. The chain couples TRBV7-9 to TRBJ2-7; D possibly corresponds to TRBD2 (6 bases). Germline lookup yields CDR1 SEHNR and CDR2 FQNEAQ (reference sequence). This CDR3 is 14 amino acids long. CDR3 sequence (DNA): TGTGCCAGCAGCATAGCGGCCAGGGCTTACGAGCAGTACTTC. The encoded protein is CASSIAARAYEQYF.

A note on this clone: This same CDR3 is encoded by further DNA sequences in the sample. V usage is TRBV3-1 (or the pseudogene TRBV3-2) and J usage is TRBJ2-3, with 10 bases matching TRBD2. The CDR3 is 14 residues long. Germline CDR1 and CDR2: LGHDT and YNNKEL (reference sequence). V lost 3 bases, J lost 6 bases, and 3 bases stayed unmatched. CDR3 residues: CASSQASGGDTQYF. As DNA, the CDR3 is TGTGCCAGCAGCCAGGCTAGCGGGGGCGATACGCAGTATTTT.

The V call is TRBV5-1, the J call TRBJ1-3; no firm D call. V was trimmed by 2 bases and J by 0 bases, leaving 15 bases between them. CDR1 and CDR2 from the germline V gene are SGHRS and YFSETQ. There are 17 residues in the CDR3. Here the CDR3 DNA reads TGCGCCAGCAGCTTAATGTCCGGAGGATTCTCTGGAAACACCATATATTTT. The encoded protein is CASSLMSGGFSGNTIYF.

This clone has only a few counts. The V call is TRBV29-1, the J call TRBJ2-1, with TRBD2 matching over 7 bases. Losses at the gene ends were 3 bases for V and 0 bases for J; bases not matched to a gene: 5. The CDR3 has 15 residues. The germline V gene has CDR1 SQVTM and CDR2 ANQGSEA. CDR3 residues: CSVDQRGSSYNEQFF. For the CDR3, the DNA is TGCAGCGTTGACCAGCGGGGCAGCTCCTACAATGAGCAGTTCTTC.